Listed below are T cell receptor beta chains from one sample, sequenced in a study of blood T cells in healthy people across ages. TCRdb analysed the 5' RACE reads with MiXCR anew, one entry per CDR3 protein. Here the sample spans 700,000 to 800,000 distinct CDR3 sequences, around 46% being singletons. Sequenced material: blood. These receptors were taken from a woman in her fifties or sixties in good health. Both conserved end residues are part of each CDR3. The D gene is left open where the match is weak. A row's size may be missing; if present it is once, few, many or a size class.

clone_size	j_call	d_call	v_call	cdr3_nt	cdr3_aa
once	TRBJ2-3	TRBD1	TRBV7-3	TGTGCCAGCAGTTTAACCGCTCAGGGGGCAGTCATTTCAGATACGCAGTATTTT	CASSLTAQGAVISDTQYF
.	TRBJ2-1	TRBD2	TRBV13	TGTGCCAGCAGCCCAGCGGGAGGGCCCTCCAATGAGCAGTTCTTC	CASSPAGGPSNEQFF
few	TRBJ2-3	TRBD1	TRBV9	TGTGCCAGCAGCTTTTTCGGGGACAGTGCCGTTATTTTCACAGATACGCAGTATTTT	CASSFFGDSAVIFTDTQYF
.	TRBJ2-5	.	TRBV10-1	TGCGCCAGCAGTGTTAGGCCCGACAATGAGCAGTACTTC	CASSVRPDNEQYF
.	TRBJ2-3	TRBD2	TRBV4-1	TGCGCCAGCAGCCTCGGGACTAGCAGCACAGATACGCAGTATTTT	CASSLGTSSTDTQYF
.	TRBJ2-1	TRBD2	TRBV29-1	TGCAGAGTTGCGGGACTAGCGAGCAATGAGCAGTTCTTC	CRVAGLASNEQFF
.	TRBJ1-1	.	TRBV5-1	TGCGCCAGCAGCTTATCCCCCCTCGGGAACACTGAAGCTTTCTTT	CASSLSPLGNTEAFF
.	TRBJ2-3	TRBD2	TRBV7-2	TGTGCCAGCAGCTTATGGGCTAGCGGAAATACGCAGTATTTT	CASSLWASGNTQYF
many	TRBJ2-3	.	TRBV4-1	TGCGCCAGCAGCCAAGATTGGACAGATACGCAGTATTTT	CASSQDWTDTQYF
few	TRBJ2-1	TRBD1	TRBV18	TGTGCCAGCTCACCTCGGGACAGGGGACATGAGCAGTTCTTC	CASSPRDRGHEQFF
few	TRBJ2-4	.	TRBV7-2	TGTGCCAGCAGCCCACTCTTCGGGCGGGAAGCCAAAAACATTCAGTACTTC	CASSPLFGREAKNIQYF
.	TRBJ2-6	.	TRBV5-6	TGTGCCAGCAGCTTGTATGGCTCTAGGGCCAACGTCCTGACTTTC	CASSLYGSRANVLTF
.	TRBJ2-1	TRBD1	TRBV13	TGTGCCAGCAGCTTCAGAGTCTCCGGGACAGGGAGGCAAGAGACCCAGTTCTTC	CASSFRVSGTGRQETQFF
.	TRBJ1-5	TRBD1	TRBV28	TGTGCCAGCAGTTCATGGACAGGGAGTTATAGCAATCAGCCCCAGCATTTT	CASSSWTGSYSNQPQHF
few	TRBJ2-3	TRBD2	TRBV5-1	TGCGCCAGCAGCTCAAGGAAGGGGACTAGCGTCCAAACTAGCACAGATACGCAGTATTTT	CASSSRKGTSVQTSTDTQYF
.	TRBJ2-3	.	TRBV7-9	TGTGCCAGCAGCCTCCCCTCTAGGGGGACCAGCACAGATACGCAGTATTTT	CASSLPSRGTSTDTQYF
once	TRBJ2-2	TRBD2	TRBV7-3	TGTGCCAGCAGCTTAAAGCCCAGCGGGAGGACCAACACCGGGGAGCTGTTTTTT	CASSLKPSGRTNTGELFF
few	TRBJ2-7	.	TRBV7-3	TGTGCCAGCAGCTTGGCAGGGGCCATTGTTGACGGCGAGCAGTACTTC	CASSLAGAIVDGEQYF
few	TRBJ2-5	TRBD2	TRBV12-3/TRBV12-4	TGTGCCAGCAGTCCCGGAGCGGGGCAGTACTTC	CASSPGAGQYF
.	TRBJ1-6	.	TRBV15	TGTGCCACCAGCAGACCACTGGGGGACATAGATTCACCCCTCCACTTT	CATSRPLGDIDSPLHF